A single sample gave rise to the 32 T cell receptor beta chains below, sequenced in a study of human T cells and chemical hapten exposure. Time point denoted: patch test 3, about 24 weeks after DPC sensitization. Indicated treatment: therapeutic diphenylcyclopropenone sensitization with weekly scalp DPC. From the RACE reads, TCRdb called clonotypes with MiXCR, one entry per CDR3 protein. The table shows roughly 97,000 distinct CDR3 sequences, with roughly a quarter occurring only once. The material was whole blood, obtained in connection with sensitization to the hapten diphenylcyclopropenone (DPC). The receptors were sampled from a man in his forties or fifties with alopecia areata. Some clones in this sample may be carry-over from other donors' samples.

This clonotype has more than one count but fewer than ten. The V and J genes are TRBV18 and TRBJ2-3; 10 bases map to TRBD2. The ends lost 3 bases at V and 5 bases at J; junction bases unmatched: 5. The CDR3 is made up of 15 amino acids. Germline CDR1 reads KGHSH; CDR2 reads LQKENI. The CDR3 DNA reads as TGTGCCAGCTCACCTCAGGGACTAGCGCTAGATACGCAGTATTTT. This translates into CASSPQGLALDTQYF.

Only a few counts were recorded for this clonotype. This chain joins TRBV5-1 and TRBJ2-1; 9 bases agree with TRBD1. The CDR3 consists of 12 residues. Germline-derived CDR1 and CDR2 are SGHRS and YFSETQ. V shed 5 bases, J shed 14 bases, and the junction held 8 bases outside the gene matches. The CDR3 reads CASSRTGDWKFF. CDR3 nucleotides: TGCGCCAGCAGTCGGACAGGGGATTGGAAGTTCTTC.

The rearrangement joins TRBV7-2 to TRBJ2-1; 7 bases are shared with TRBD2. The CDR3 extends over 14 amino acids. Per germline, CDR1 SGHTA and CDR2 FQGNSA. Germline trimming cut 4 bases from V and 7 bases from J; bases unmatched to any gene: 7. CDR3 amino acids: CASSSRGSGNEQFF. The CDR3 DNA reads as TGTGCCAGCAGCTCCCGGGGTAGCGGGAATGAGCAGTTCTTC.

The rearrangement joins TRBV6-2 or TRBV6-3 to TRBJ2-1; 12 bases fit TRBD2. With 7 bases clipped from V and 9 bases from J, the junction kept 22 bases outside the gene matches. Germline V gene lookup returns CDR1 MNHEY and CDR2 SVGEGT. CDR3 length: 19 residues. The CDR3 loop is CASTSRSPGLAGQGGEQFF. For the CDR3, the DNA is TGTGCCAGCACTTCCCGCTCCCCGGGACTAGCGGGCCAGGGGGGTGAGCAGTTCTTC.

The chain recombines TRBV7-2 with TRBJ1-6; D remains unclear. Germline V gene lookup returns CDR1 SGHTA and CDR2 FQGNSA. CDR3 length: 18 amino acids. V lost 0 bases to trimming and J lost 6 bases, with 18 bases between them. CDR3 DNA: TGTGCCAGCAGCTTAGCGATGATTACGGGAGTTGGTAATTCACCCCTCCACTTT. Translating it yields CASSLAMITGVGNSPLHF.

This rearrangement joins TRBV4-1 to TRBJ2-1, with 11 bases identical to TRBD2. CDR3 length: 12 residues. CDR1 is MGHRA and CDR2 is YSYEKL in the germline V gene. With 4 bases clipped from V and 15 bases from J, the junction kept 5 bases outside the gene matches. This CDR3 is CASSPTSGMVFF. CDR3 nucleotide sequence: TGCGCCAGCAGCCCGACTAGCGGGATGGTGTTCTTC.

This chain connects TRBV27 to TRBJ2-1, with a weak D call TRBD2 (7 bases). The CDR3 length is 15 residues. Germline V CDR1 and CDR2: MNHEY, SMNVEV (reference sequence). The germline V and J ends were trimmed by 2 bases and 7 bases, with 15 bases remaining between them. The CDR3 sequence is CASSLGGGAPNEQFF. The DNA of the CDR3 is TGTGCCAGCAGTTTAGGGGGGGGCGCGCCGAATGAGCAGTTCTTC.

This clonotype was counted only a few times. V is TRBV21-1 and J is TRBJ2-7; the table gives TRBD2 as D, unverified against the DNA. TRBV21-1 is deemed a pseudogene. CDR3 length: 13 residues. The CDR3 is CASRSGRGNEQYF. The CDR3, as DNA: TGTGCCAGCAGGAGCGGGAGGGGGAACGAGCAGTACTTC.

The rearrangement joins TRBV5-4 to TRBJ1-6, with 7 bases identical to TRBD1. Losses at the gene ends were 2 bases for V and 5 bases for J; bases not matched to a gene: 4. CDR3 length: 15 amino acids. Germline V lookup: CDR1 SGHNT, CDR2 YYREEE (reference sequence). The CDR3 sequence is CASSFRDRDNSPLHF. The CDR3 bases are TGTGCCAGCAGCTTCCGGGACAGAGATAATTCACCCCTCCACTTT.

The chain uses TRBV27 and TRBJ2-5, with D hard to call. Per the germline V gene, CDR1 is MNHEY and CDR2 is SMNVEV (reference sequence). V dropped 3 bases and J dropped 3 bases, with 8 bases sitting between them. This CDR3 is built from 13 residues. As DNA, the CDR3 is TGTGCCAGCAGTTTGACAACGGAAGAGACCCAGTACTTC. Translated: CASSLTTEETQYF.

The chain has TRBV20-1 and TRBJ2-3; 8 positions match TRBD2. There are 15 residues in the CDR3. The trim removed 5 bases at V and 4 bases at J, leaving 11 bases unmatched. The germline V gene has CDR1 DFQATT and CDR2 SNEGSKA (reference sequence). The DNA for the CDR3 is TGCAGTGCTCCAAGGCCCAGCGGGAGAGCAGATACGCAGTATTTT. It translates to CSAPRPSGRADTQYF.

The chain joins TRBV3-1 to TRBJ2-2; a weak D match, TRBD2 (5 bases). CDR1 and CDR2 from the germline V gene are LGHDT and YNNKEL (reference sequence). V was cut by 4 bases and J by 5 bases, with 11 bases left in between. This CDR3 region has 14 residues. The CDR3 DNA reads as TGTGCCAGCAGCCGGCTAGCTGGGACCGGGGAGCTGTTTTTT. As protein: CASSRLAGTGELFF.

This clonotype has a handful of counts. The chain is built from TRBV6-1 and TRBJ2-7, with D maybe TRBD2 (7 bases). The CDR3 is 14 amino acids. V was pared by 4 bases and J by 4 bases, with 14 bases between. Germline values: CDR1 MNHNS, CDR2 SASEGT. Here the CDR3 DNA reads TGTGCCAGCAGTGCGCAAGGGGGGGTTTACGAGCAGTACTTC. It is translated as CASSAQGGVYEQYF.

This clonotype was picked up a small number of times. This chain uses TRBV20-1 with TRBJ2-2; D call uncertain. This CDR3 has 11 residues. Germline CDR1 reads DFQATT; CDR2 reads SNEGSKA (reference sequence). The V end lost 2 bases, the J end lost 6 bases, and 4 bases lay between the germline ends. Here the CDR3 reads CSARTPGELFF. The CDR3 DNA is TGCAGTGCTAGAACTCCCGGGGAGCTGTTTTTT.

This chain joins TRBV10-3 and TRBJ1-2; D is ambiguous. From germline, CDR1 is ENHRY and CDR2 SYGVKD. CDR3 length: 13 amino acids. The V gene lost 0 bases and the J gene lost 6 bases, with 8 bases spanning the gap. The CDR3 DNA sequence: TGTGCCATCAGTGAGTCGAGCCTGGATGGCTACACCTTC. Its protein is CAISESSLDGYTF.

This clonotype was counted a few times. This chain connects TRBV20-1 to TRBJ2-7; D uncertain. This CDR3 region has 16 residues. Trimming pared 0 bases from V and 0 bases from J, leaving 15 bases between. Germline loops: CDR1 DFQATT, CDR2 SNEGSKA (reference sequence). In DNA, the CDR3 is TGCAGTGCTAGAGATCCGCTAATGATCAGCTCCTACGAGCAGTACTTC. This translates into CSARDPLMISSYEQYF.

Here the CDR3 DNA reads TGCGCCAGCAGCGGCGGTGGTATGGTTGGATCTGGAAACACCATATATTTT. Protein sequence: CASSGGGMVGSGNTIYF. The chain uses TRBV5-1 and TRBJ1-3, with D uncertain. Germline V gene lookup returns CDR1 SGHRS and CDR2 YFSETQ. There are 17 residues in the CDR3. V lost 4 bases to trimming and J lost 1 base, with 18 bases between them.

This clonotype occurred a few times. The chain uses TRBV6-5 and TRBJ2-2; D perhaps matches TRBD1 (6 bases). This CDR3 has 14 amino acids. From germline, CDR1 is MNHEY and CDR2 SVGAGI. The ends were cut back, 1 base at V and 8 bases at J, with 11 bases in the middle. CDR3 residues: CASSYYSDRGELFF. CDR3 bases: TGTGCCAGCAGTTACTACTCGGACAGAGGGGAGCTGTTTTTT.

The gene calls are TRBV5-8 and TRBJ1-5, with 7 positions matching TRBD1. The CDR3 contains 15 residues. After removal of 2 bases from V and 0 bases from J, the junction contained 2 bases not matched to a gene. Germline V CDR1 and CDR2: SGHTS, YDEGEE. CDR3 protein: CASSLQGYSNQPQHF. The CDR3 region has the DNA TGTGCCAGCAGCTTACAGGGGTATAGCAATCAGCCCCAGCATTTT. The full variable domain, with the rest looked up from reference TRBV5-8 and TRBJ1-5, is EAGVTQSPTHLIKTRGQQATLRCSPISGHTSVYWYQQALGLGLQFLLWYDEGEERNRGNFPPRFSGRQFPNYSSELNVNALELEDSALYLCASSLQGYSNQPQHFGDGTRLSIL.

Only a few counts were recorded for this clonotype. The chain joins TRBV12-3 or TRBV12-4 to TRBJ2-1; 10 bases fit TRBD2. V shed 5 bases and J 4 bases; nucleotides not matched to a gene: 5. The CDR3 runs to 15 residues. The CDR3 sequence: CASSATSGNYNEQFF. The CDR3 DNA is TGTGCCAGCAGTGCCACTAGCGGGAATTACAATGAGCAGTTCTTC.

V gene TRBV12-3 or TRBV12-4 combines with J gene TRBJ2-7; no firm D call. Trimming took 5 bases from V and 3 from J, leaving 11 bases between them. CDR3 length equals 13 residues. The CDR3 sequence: CASSRTAHYEQYF. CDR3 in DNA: TGTGCCAGCAGTCGGACGGCCCACTACGAGCAGTACTTC.

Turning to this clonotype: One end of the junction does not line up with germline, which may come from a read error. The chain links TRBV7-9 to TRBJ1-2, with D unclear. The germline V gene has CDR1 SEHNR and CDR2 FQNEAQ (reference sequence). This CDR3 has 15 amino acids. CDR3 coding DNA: TGTGCCAGCAGCGCTAGCGCTACAGCTAACTATGGCTACAACTTC. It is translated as CASSASATANYGYNF.

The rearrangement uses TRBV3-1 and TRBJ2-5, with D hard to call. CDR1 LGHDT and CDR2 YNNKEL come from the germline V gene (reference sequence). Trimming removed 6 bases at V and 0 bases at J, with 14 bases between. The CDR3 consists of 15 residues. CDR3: CASRAETSYQETQYF. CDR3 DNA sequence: TGTGCCAGCAGGGCCGAGACTTCGTACCAAGAGACCCAGTACTTC.

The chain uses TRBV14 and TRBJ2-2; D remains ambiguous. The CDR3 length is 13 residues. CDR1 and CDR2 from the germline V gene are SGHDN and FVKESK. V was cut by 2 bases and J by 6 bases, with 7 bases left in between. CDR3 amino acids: CASSQYLAGELFF. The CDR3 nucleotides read TGTGCCAGCAGCCAATACCTGGCCGGGGAGCTGTTTTTT.

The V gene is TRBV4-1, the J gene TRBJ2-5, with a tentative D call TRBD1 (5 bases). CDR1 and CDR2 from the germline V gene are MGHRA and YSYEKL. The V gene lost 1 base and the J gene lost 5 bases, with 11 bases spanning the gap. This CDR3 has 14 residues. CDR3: CASSQVTGSETQYF. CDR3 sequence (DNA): TGCGCCAGCAGCCAAGTTACAGGATCGGAGACCCAGTACTTC.

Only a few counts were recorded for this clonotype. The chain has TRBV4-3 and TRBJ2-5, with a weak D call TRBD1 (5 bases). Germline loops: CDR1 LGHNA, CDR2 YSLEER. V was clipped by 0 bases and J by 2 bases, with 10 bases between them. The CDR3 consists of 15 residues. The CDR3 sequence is CASSQETGPQETQYF. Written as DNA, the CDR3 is TGCGCCAGCAGCCAAGAAACAGGTCCTCAAGAGACCCAGTACTTC.

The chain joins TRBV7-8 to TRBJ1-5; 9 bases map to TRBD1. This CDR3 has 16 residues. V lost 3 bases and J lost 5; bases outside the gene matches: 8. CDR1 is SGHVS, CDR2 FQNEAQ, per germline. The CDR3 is CASSFDRGSGYQPQHF. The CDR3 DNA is TGTGCCAGCAGCTTCGACAGGGGGTCAGGGTATCAGCCCCAGCATTTT. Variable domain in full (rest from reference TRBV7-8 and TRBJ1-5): GAGVSQSPRYKVAKRGQDVALRCDPISGHVSLFWYQQALGQGPEFLTYFQNEAQLDKSGLPSDRFFAERPEGSVSTLKIQRTQQEDSAVYLCASSFDRGSGYQPQHFGDGTRLSIL.

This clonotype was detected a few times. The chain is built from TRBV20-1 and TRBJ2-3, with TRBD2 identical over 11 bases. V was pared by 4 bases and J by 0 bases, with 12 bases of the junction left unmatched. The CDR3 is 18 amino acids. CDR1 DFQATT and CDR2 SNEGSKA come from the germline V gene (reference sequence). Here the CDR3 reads CSANWGSGRVRSTDTQYF. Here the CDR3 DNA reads TGCAGTGCTAACTGGGGTAGCGGGAGGGTCCGTAGCACAGATACGCAGTATTTT.

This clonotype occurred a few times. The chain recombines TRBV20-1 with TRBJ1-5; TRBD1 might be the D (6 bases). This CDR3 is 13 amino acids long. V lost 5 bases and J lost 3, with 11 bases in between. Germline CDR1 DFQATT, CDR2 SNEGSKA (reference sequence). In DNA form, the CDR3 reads TGCAGTGCTGGACGGGACAACAATCAGCCCCAGCATTTT. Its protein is CSAGRDNNQPQHF.

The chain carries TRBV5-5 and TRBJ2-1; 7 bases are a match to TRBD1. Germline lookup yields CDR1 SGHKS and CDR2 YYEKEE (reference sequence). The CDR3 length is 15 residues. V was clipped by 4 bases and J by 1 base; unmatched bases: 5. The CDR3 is CASSVTGNSYNEQFF. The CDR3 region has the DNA TGTGCCAGCAGCGTGACAGGGAATTCCTACAATGAGCAGTTCTTC.

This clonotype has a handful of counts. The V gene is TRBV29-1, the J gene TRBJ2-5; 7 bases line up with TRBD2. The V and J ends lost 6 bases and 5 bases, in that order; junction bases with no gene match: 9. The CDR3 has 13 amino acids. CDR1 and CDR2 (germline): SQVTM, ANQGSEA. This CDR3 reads CSVPFVGGETQYF. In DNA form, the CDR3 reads TGCAGCGTCCCCTTCGTGGGGGGGGAGACCCAGTACTTC.

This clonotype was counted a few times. The CDR3 sequence is CASSPVALAGAKNIQYF. CDR3 nucleotides: TGTGCCAGCAGCCCAGTGGCGTTAGCTGGCGCCAAAAACATTCAGTACTTC. This chain joins TRBV7-2 and TRBJ2-4; no definite D call. The CDR3 is 17 residues long. Germline V gene lookup returns CDR1 SGHTA and CDR2 FQGNSA. Between the trimmed V and J ends, which lost 5 bases and 1 base, there was a span of 18 bases.